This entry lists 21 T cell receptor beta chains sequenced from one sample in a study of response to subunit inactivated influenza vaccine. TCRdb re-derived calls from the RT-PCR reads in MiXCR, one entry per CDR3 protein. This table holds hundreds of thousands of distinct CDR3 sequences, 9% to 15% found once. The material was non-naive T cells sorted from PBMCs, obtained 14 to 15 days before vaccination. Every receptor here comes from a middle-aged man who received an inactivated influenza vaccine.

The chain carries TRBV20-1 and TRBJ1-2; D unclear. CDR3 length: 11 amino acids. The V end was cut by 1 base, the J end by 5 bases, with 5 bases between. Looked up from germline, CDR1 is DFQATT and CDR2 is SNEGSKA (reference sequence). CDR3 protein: CSARGRYGYTF. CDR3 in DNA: TGCAGTGCTAGAGGACGGTATGGCTACACCTTC.

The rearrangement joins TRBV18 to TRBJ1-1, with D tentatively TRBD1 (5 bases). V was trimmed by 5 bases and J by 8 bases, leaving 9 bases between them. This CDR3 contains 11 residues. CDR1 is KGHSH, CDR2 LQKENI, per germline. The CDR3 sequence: CASSNRGEAFF. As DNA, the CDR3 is TGTGCCAGCTCAAACCGGGGCGAAGCTTTCTTT.

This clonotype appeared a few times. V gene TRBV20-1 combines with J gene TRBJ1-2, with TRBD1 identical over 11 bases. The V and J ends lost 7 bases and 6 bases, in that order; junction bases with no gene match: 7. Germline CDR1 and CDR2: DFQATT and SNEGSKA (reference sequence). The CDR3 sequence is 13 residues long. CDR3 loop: CSEAGQGANGYTF. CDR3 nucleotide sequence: TGCAGTGAGGCTGGACAGGGGGCCAATGGCTACACCTTC.

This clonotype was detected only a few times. Here the CDR3 reads CASSQDLGRQPQHF. For the CDR3, the DNA is TGCGCCAGCAGCCAAGACCTAGGGCGTCAGCCCCAGCATTTT. The chain is built from TRBV4-3 and TRBJ1-5, with D unclear. Between the trimmed V and J ends, which lost 0 bases and 6 bases, there was a span of 9 bases. The CDR3 extends over 14 amino acids. Germline CDR1 and CDR2: LGHNA and YSLEER.

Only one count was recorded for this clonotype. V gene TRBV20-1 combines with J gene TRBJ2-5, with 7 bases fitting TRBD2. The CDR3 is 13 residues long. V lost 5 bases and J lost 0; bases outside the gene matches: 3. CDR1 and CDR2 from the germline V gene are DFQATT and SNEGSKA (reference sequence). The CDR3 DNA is TGCAGTGCTTCCGGGACTAACCAAGAGACCCAGTACTTC. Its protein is CSASGTNQETQYF.

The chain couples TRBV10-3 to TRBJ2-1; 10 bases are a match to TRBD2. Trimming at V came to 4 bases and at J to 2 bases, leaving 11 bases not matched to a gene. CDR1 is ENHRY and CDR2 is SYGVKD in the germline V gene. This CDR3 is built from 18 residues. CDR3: CAISAPSSGTSAYNEQFF. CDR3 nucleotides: TGTGCCATCAGTGCCCCTTCTTCCGGGACTAGCGCCTACAATGAGCAGTTCTTC.

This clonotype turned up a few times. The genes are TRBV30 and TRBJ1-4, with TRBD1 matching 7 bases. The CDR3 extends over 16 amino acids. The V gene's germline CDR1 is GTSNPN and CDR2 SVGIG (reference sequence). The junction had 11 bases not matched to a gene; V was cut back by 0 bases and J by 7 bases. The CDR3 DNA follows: TGTGCCTGGAGTGTACAGGGGCTCAATGTAGGTGAAAAACTGTTTTTT. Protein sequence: CAWSVQGLNVGEKLFF.

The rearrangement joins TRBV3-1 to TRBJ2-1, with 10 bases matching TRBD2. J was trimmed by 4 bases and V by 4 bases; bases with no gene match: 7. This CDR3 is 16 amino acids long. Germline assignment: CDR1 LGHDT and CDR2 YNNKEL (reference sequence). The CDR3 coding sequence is TGTGCCAGCAGCCCCCAGCGGGGGGGCCGATACAATGAGCAGTTCTTC. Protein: CASSPQRGGRYNEQFF.

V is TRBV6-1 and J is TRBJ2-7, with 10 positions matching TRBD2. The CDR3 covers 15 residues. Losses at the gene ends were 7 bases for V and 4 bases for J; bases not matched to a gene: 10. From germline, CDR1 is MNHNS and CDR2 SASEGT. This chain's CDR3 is CASTGVASGGYEQYF. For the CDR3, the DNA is TGTGCCAGCACGGGGGTGGCTAGCGGGGGATACGAGCAGTACTTC.

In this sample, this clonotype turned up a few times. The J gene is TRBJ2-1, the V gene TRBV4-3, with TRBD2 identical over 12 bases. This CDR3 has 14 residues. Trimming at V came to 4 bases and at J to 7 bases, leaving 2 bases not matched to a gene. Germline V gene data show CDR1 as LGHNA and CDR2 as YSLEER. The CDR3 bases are TGCGCCAGCAGCCCGACTAGCGGGGGAAATGAGCAGTTCTTC. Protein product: CASSPTSGGNEQFF.

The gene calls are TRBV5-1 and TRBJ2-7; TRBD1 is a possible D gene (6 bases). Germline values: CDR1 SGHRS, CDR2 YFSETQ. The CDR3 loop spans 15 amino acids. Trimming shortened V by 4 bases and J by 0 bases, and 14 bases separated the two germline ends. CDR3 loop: CASSPMDSRSYEQYF. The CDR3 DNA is TGCGCCAGCAGCCCTATGGACAGCCGCTCCTACGAGCAGTACTTC.

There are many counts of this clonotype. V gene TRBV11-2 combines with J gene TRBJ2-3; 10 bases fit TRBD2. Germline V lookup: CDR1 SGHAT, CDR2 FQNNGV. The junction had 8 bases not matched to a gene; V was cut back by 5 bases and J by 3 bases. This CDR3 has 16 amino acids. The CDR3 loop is CASSQNSGGQTDTQYF. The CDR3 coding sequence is TGTGCCAGCAGCCAGAATAGCGGGGGGCAGACAGATACGCAGTATTTT. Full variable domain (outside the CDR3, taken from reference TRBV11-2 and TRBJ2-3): EAGVAQSPRYKIIEKRQSVAFWCNPISGHATLYWYQQILGQGPKLLIQFQNNGVVDDSQLPKDRFSAERLKGVDSTLKIQPAKLEDSAVYLCASSQNSGGQTDTQYFGPGTRLTVL.

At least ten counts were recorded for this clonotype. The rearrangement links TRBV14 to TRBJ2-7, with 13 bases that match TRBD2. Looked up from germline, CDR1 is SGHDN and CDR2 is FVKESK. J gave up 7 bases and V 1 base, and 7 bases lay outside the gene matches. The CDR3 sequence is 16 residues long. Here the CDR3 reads CASSQAPGLAGIEQYF. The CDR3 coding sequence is TGTGCCAGCAGCCAAGCGCCGGGACTAGCGGGAATAGAGCAGTACTTC.

CDR3 protein: CASSPNRKETQYF. The CDR3 nucleotides read TGTGCCAGCAGCCCGAACAGAAAAGAGACCCAGTACTTC. V is TRBV7-2 and J is TRBJ2-5; no firm D call. This CDR3 is 13 amino acids long. The V end lost 5 bases, the J end lost 3 bases, and 10 bases lay between the germline ends. Germline V gives CDR1 SGHTA, CDR2 FQGNSA.

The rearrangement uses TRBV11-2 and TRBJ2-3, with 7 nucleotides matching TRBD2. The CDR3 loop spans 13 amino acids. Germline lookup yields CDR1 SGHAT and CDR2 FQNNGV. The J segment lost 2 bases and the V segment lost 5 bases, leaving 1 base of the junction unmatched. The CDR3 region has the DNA TGTGCCAGCAGCAAGCGGGACACAGATACGCAGTATTTT. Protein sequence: CASSKRDTDTQYF.

Here the CDR3 DNA reads TGCAGTCCTCAGGAAGGCGCTGGGGAGACCCAGTACTTC. Amino acids: CSPQEGAGETQYF. The chain couples TRBV20-1 to TRBJ2-5, with D uncertain. V was trimmed by 8 bases and J by 5 bases, leaving 18 bases between them. Germline V gives CDR1 DFQATT, CDR2 SNEGSKA (reference sequence). This CDR3 has 13 amino acids.

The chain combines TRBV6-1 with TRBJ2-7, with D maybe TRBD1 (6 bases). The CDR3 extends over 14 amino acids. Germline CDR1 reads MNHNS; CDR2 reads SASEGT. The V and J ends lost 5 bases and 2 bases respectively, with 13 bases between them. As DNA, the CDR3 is TGTGCCAGCAGTCGAACAGGGATGGCCTACGAGCAGTACTTC. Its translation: CASSRTGMAYEQYF.

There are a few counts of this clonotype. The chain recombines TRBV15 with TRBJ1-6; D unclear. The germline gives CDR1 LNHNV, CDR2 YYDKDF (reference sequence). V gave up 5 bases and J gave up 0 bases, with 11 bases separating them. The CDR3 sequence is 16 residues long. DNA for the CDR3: TGTGCCACCAGCTTGGACGGGTTCTCCTATAATTCACCCCTCCACTTT. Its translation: CATSLDGFSYNSPLHF.

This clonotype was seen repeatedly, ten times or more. The CDR3 DNA reads as TGTGCCACCAGCAGTGGGACAGGGAGACTCTATGGCTACACCTTC. Protein product: CATSSGTGRLYGYTF. The chain is built from TRBV15 and TRBJ1-2; 9 bases are shared with TRBD1. The CDR3 is 15 amino acids. Trimming took 3 bases from V and 4 from J; bases not matched to a gene: 6. Germline V lookup: CDR1 LNHNV, CDR2 YYDKDF (reference sequence).

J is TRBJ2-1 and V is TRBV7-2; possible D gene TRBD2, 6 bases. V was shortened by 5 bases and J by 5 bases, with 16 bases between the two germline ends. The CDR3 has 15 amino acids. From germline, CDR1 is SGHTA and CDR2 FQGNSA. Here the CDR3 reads CASSGGGVGHNEQFF. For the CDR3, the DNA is TGTGCCAGCAGCGGAGGAGGGGTAGGGCACAATGAGCAGTTCTTC.

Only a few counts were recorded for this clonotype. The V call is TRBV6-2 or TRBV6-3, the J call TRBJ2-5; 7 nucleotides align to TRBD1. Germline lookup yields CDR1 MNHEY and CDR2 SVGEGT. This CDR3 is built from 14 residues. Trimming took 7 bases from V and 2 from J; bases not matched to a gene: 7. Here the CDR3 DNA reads TGTGCCAGCATCCAAGACAGGGATCAAGAGACCCAGTACTTC. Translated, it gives CASIQDRDQETQYF.